This entry features one T cell receptor (beta chain) sequence. Its target is unknown. Germline V gene sequence: CDR1 MGHDK, CDR2 SYGVNS. The germline V and J ends were trimmed by 8 bases and 7 bases, with 17 bases remaining between them. The CDR3 is 14 residues long. This entry belongs to a study of shared clonotypes between healthy human individuals. Study-wide results and caveats: Four donors held around 5% of naive CD4 clonotypes in common. Larger estimated richness was generally recorded for naive subsets relative to memory subsets. Clonotypes which were not shared had lower generation probabilities than clonotypes that all four donors shared.

The table came from immunoSEQ multiplex PCR; TCRdb's copy has only in-frame clones and leaves some out. The data show some 600,000 clones, with about 96% seen just once and 0.11% held by the top ten. Positive CCR7 selection of CD45RO-negative cells yielded the naive CD8 cells, and terminally differentiated effector memory CD45RA+ cells were excluded. Sequencing used naive CD8+ T cells sorted from blood. The V gene is TRBV25-1, the J gene TRBJ2-2; tentatively, D is TRBD1 (5 bases). This receptor was taken from a woman in her 30s in good health. CDR3 coding DNA: TGTGCCAGCGTCCCCCGTCAGGGCAGCGGGGAGCTGTTTTTT. Translation gives CASVPRQGSGELFF.